Listed here are 5 T cell receptor beta chains from one sample, sequenced in a study of cytomegalovirus exposure and HLA in healthy donors. Use of 60 Vbeta and 13 Jbeta primers characterized the PCR. Assay: immunoSEQ multiplex PCR; the TCRdb copy retains only in-frame clones and omits some. The sample consists of about 140,000 clones, 75% to 85% of them appearing once. Sequenced sample: PBMCs. All receptors derive from a man aged 50-60 years in good health and CMV-seronegative.

The V call is TRBV28, the J call TRBJ1-2; D is possibly TRBD1 (5 bases). The V gene lost 7 bases and the J gene lost 5 bases, with 11 bases spanning the gap. CDR1 and CDR2 from the germline V gene are MDHEN and SYDVKM. The CDR3 contains 12 residues. The CDR3 DNA reads TGTGCCAGCACCAAGACAGTTTATGGCTACACCTTC. Translation gives CASTKTVYGYTF.

The V gene is TRBV7-8, the J gene TRBJ2-3; 10 nucleotides agree with TRBD2. The V gene's germline CDR1 is SGHVS and CDR2 FQNEAQ. V shed 5 bases, J shed 3 bases, and the junction held 11 bases outside the gene matches. The CDR3 has 17 amino acids. The CDR3 sequence: CASSPRPTSGYTDTQYF. DNA of the CDR3: TGTGCCAGCAGCCCACGACCGACTAGCGGGTATACAGATACGCAGTATTTT.

This chain links TRBV2 with TRBJ2-7; possible D gene TRBD1, 6 bases. CDR1 and CDR2 (germline): SNHLY, FYNNEI. CDR3 length: 14 amino acids. The chain's CDR3 is CANGPGAPSYEQYF. The DNA for the CDR3 is TGTGCTAACGGTCCAGGGGCCCCCTCCTACGAGCAGTACTTC.

The genes are TRBV2 and TRBJ1-5, with no clear D. V was cut by 5 bases and J by 1 base, with 9 bases left in between. The CDR3 spans 14 residues. Looked up from germline, CDR1 is SNHLY and CDR2 is FYNNEI. Here the CDR3 DNA reads TGTGCCAGCAGTTTCGTATTAAGCAATCAGCCCCAGCATTTT. Translated: CASSFVLSNQPQHF.

CDR3 sequence: CASSQSSSGTYNEQFF. Written as DNA, the CDR3 is TGCGCCAGCAGCCAGAGCTCTAGCGGGACATACAATGAGCAGTTCTTC. The rearrangement uses TRBV4-1 and TRBJ2-1, with TRBD2 matching 9 bases. Trimming cost V 3 bases and J 4 bases; bases outside gene matches: 7. This CDR3 contains 16 residues. Germline V gene data show CDR1 as MGHRA and CDR2 as YSYEKL.